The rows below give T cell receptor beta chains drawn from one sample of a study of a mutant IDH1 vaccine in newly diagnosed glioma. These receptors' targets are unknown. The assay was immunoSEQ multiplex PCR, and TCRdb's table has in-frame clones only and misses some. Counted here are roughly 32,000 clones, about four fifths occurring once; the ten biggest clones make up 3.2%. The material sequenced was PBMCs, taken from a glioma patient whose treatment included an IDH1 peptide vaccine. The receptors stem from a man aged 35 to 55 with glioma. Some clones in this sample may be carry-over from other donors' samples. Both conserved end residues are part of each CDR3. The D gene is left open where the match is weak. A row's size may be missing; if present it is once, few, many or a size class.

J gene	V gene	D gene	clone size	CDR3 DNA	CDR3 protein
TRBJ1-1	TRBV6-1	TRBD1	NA	TGTGCCAGCAGTACGGACAGGGCGGACACTGAAGCTTTCTTT	CASSTDRADTEAFF
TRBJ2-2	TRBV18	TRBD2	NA	TGTGCCAGCTCACCACCGCTAGCGGGGGGTTTCGCGAACACCGGGGAGCTGTTTTTT	CASSPPLAGGFANTGELFF
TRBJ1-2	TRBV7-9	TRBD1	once	TGTGCCAGCAGCCCACTGGCAGGGGGAGTCTATGGCTACACCTTC	CASSPLAGGVYGYTF
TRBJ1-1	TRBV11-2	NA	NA	TGTGCCAGCAGCTTTAGGACAGAGAACACTGAAGCTTTCTTT	CASSFRTENTEAFF
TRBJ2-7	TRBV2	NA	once	TGTGCCAGCAGTGGCTCCTACGAGCAGTACTTC	CASSGSYEQYF
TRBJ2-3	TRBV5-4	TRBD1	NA	TGTGCCAGCAGCTTGTCCGGGACAGGGTACATTGATACGCAGTATTTT	CASSLSGTGYIDTQYF
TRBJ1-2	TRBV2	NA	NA	TGTGCCAGCAGTGAAGTAATTGGGGTCGGTTGGGGCTACACCTTC	CASSEVIGVGWGYTF
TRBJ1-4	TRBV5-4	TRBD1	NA	TGTGCCAGCAGCTTCGGACAGGGGGCTAATGAAAAACTGTTTTTT	CASSFGQGANEKLFF
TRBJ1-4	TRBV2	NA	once	TGTGCCAGCAGTGTGGATAGCATTAATGAAAAACTGTTTTTT	CASSVDSINEKLFF
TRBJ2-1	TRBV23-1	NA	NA	TGCGCCAGCCCCGGGTACTACAATGAGCAGTTCTTC	CASPGYYNEQFF
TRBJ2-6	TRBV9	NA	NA	TGTGCCAGCAGCGTATCGGCAGGGTTCGGGGCCAACGTCCTGACTTTC	CASSVSAGFGANVLTF
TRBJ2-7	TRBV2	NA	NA	TGTGCCAGCAGTGATCCGGGGACCTACGAGCAGTACTTC	CASSDPGTYEQYF
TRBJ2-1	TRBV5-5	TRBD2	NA	TGTGCCAGCAGCTTGGTGGGACTAAATCCCTACAATGAGCAGTTCTTC	CASSLVGLNPYNEQFF
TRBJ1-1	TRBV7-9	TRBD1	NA	TGTGCCAGCAGCTTAGCCGGGACAGGCGTTGAAGCTTTCTTT	CASSLAGTGVEAFF
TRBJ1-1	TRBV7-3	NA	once	TGTGCCAGCAGCCCTCCTTACTCCCGTCGGAGAGCTTTCTTT	CASSPPYSRRRAFF
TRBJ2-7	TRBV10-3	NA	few	TGTGCCATCAGTGACTATTTGTCTAGCTCCTACGAGCAGTACTTC	CAISDYLSSSYEQYF
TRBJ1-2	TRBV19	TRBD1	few	TGTGCCAGTCGAATGACAGGGAACTATGGCTACACCTTC	CASRMTGNYGYTF
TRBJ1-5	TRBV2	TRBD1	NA	TGTGCCAGCAGGGACAGGGGAGGGCAGCCCCAGCATTTT	CASRDRGGQPQHF
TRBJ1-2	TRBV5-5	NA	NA	TGTGCCAGCAGCTTGGGGACCGCGGGCTATGGCTACACCTTC	CASSLGTAGYGYTF
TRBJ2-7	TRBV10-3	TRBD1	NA	TGTGCCTCCCGGACAGGGGGCGGCGAGCAGTACTTC	CASRTGGGEQYF
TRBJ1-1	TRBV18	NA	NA	TGTGCCAGCTCACCACCGTCCAGGGGTAACACTGAAGCTTTCTTT	CASSPPSRGNTEAFF
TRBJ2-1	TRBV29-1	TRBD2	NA	TGCAGCGTTGACGGGACTAGCGGGGGGGCTGACAATGAGCAGTTCTTC	CSVDGTSGGADNEQFF
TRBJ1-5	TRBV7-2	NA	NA	TGTGCCAGCAGCGCGCTGAGGGGACCCAATCAGCCCCAGCATTTT	CASSALRGPNQPQHF
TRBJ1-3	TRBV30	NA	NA	TGTGCCTGGAGTGACCCCCGGACAGTCCTCTCTGGAAACACCATATATTTT	CAWSDPRTVLSGNTIYF
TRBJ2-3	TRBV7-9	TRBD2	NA	TGTGCCAGCAGCCGCCTTAAAAGGACTAGCGTCGGAGATACGCAGTATTTT	CASSRLKRTSVGDTQYF
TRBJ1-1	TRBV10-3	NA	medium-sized	TGTGCCATCAGTGAGAGGGCCACCACTGAAGCTTTCTTT	CAISERATTEAFF
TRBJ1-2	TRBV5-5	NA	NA	TGTGCCAGCAGCTTTTTAGGAATTGGAAATGGCTACACCTTC	CASSFLGIGNGYTF
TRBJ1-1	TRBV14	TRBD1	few	TGTGCCAGCAGCCAAGGCCCGACAGGGTGGACTGAAGCTTTCTTT	CASSQGPTGWTEAFF
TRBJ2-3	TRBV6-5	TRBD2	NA	TGTGCCAGCAGTTGGGGAGGAGCGGGGGGGCAGGATACGCAGTATTTT	CASSWGGAGGQDTQYF
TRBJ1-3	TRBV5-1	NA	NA	TGCGCCAGCAGGGAGGGGGATCCGGAAAACACCATATATTTT	CASREGDPENTIYF
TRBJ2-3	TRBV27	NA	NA	TGTGCCAGCATCGATACGCAGTATTTT	CASIDTQYF
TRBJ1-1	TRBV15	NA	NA	TGTGCCACCAGCAGAGTAGATGCGGGGCTATCTAACACTGAAGCTTTCTTT	CATSRVDAGLSNTEAFF
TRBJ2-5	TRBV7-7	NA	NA	TGTGCTAGCAGCCCCCCCGGGACTCCGGAGACCCAGTACTTC	CASSPPGTPETQYF
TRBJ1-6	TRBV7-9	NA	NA	TGTGCCAGCAGCTTAAGGAGGGTCAGTAAGGATTCACCCCTCCACTTT	CASSLRRVSKDSPLHF
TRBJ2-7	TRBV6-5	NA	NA	TGTGCCAGCAGAGCTGGATCCACTAACGACGAGCAGTACTTC	CASRAGSTNDEQYF
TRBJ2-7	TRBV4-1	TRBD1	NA	TGCGCCAGCAGCCAAGACTCGTCGGACAGGGGTTTCGAGGAGCAGTACTTC	CASSQDSSDRGFEEQYF